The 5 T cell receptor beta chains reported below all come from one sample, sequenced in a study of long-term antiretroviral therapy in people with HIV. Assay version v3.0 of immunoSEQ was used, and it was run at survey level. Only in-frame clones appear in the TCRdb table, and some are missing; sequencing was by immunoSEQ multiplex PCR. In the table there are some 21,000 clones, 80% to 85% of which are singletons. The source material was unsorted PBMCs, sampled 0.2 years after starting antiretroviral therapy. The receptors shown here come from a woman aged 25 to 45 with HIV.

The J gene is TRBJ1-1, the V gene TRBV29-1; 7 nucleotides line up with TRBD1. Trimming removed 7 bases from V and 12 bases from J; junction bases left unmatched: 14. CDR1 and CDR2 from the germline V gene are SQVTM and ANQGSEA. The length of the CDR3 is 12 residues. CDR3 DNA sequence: TGCAGCGCCCTACCTGGACAGGCGGATTCTTTCTTT. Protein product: CSALPGQADSFF.

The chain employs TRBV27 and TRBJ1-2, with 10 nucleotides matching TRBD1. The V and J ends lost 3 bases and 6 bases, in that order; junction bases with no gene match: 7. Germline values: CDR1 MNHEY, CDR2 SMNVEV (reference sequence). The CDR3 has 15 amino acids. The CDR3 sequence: CASSFAGTGVDGYTF. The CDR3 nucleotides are TGTGCCAGCAGTTTCGCCGGGACAGGGGTCGATGGCTACACCTTC.

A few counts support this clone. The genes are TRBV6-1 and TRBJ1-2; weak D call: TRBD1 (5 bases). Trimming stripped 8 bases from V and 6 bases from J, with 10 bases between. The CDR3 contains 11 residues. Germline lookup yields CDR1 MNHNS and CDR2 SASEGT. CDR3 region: CASQGVDGYTF. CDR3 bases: TGTGCCAGCCAAGGGGTGGATGGCTACACCTTC.

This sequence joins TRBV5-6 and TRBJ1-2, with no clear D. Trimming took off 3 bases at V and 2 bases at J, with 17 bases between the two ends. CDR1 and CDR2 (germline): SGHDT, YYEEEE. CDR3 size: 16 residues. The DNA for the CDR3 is TGTGCCAGCAGCTCGGCCCTGGGAGGGTCAAACTATGGCTACACCTTC. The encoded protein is CASSSALGGSNYGYTF.

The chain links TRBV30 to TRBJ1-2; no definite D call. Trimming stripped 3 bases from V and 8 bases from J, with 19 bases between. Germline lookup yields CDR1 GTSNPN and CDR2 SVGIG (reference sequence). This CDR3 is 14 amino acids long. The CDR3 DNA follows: TGTGCCTGGAGCCTGAAAAGTGCCCCGCGGGGCTACACCTTC. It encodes CAWSLKSAPRGYTF.